In its sample, the clone carrying this T cell receptor (beta chain) was seen a few times. This sample was taken from a study of blood T cells in healthy people across ages. With each sample, at least 6 micrograms of total RNA were extracted. A J-beta primer mix and a sample-barcoded 5' primer were used in a second PCR of about 7 to 11 cycles. From the 5' RACE reads, TCRdb called clonotypes with MiXCR, one entry per CDR3 protein. Here the sample spans about 1.5 million distinct CDR3 sequences, 42% being singletons. This TCR was sampled from a woman under 30 in good health. Specimen: blood.

DNA of the CDR3: TGTGCCAGCAGTTTGATAGGGGTCCAAGAGACCCAGTACTTC. This sequence encodes CASSLIGVQETQYF. This chain uses TRBV27 with TRBJ2-5; tentative D call: TRBD1 (5 bases). Germline V lookup: CDR1 MNHEY, CDR2 SMNVEV (reference sequence). This CDR3 has 14 residues. Trimming removed 3 bases at V and 1 base at J, with 9 bases between.